Listed here is a single TCR beta chain. The data were obtained in a study of shared clonotypes between healthy human individuals. The overall study: The cohort comprised a couple of women and a few men. Their ages spanned 18 to 49 years. Each donor's CD8 memory used one plate, CD8 naive two, each CD4 subset three.

This CDR3 comprises 15 residues. Germline loops: CDR1 SGHRS, CDR2 YFSETQ. The V gene lost 5 bases and the J gene lost 2 bases, with 15 bases spanning the gap. The authors loaded approximately 220 ng DNA, 25,000 to 30,000 T cell genomes, into sorted-subset replicate PCRs. Assay used: immunoSEQ multiplex PCR; TCRdb lists only in-frame clones, some missing. The data show 2 million or so clones, with over 85% seen just once and roughly 0.13% held by the top ten. Input material: naive CD4+ T cells sorted from blood. Stated subset: CD45RA+ positively selected. The chain employs TRBV5-1 and TRBJ2-3; D might be TRBD2 (5 bases). This TCR came from a man between 18 and 29 years old in good health. For the CDR3, the DNA is TGCGCCAGCAGTACCGAGGGTGCCCCCACAGATACGCAGTATTTT. Amino acids: CASSTEGAPTDTQYF.